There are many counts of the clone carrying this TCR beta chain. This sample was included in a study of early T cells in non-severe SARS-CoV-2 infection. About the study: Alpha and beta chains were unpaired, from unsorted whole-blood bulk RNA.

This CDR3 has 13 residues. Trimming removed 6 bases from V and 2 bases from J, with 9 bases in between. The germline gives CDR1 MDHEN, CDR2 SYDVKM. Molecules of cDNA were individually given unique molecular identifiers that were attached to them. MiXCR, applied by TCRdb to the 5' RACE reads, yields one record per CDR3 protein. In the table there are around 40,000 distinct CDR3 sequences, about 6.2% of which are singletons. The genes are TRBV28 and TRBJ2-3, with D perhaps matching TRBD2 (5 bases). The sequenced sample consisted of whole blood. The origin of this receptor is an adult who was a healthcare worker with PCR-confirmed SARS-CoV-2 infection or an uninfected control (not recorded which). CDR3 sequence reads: CASSHGDTDTQYF. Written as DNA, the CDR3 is TGTGCCAGCAGCCACGGGGACACAGATACGCAGTATTTT.